These 18 T cell receptor beta chains originate from one sample sequenced in a study of human versus mouse CDR3 diversity and MHC coevolution. The repertoire was sequenced with immunoSEQ multiplex PCR; TCRdb's copy has only in-frame clones and lacks some. There are about 83,000 clones in the sample; 85% to 95% occur only once, and roughly 0.15% lies in the top ten. Sequencing used naive CD4+ T cells from blood. The subset was: CD45RO-negative CD62L-positive naive CD4 T cells. These receptors were collected from a person between 25 and 70 years old in good health.

The V call is TRBV4-1, the J call TRBJ2-1; D may be TRBD1 (5 bases). Germline assignment: CDR1 MGHRA and CDR2 YSYEKL. The germline V and J ends were trimmed by 5 bases and 4 bases, with 18 bases remaining between them. The CDR3 extends over 16 amino acids. The chain's CDR3 is CASSSGKGSIYNEQFF. The CDR3 DNA reads TGCGCCAGCAGCTCAGGGAAAGGTTCCATATACAATGAGCAGTTCTTC.

This chain links TRBV6-1 with TRBJ1-5, with TRBD1 as a possible D gene (6 bases). The CDR3 covers 14 residues. V shed 8 bases and J shed 3 bases, with 14 bases lying between them. The V gene's germline CDR1 is MNHNS and CDR2 SASEGT. CDR3 coding DNA: TGTGCCAGCGGGGGCCAAGATCTCAATCAGCCCCAGCATTTT. Translating gives CASGGQDLNQPQHF.

The chain has TRBV7-9 and TRBJ1-2; tentatively, D is TRBD1 (5 bases). Germline values: CDR1 SEHNR, CDR2 FQNEAQ (reference sequence). V lost 5 bases to trimming and J lost 5 bases, with 18 bases between them. The CDR3 totals 15 residues. CDR3 amino acids: CASSQGFGGGYGYTF. DNA of the CDR3: TGTGCCAGCAGCCAAGGGTTCGGGGGAGGATATGGCTACACCTTC.

This rearrangement joins TRBV7-8 to TRBJ2-2; 9 nucleotides line up with TRBD2. CDR3 size: 15 residues. Germline CDR1 and CDR2: SGHVS and FQNEAQ. The ends lost 5 bases at V and 4 bases at J; junction bases unmatched: 5. The CDR3 loop is CASSRGTSPTGELFF. CDR3 nucleotides: TGTGCCAGCAGCCGGGGGACTAGCCCCACCGGGGAGCTGTTTTTT.

The rearrangement uses TRBV2 and TRBJ2-6; 7 nucleotides line up with TRBD1. Per the germline V gene, CDR1 is SNHLY and CDR2 is FYNNEI. This CDR3 is built from 16 residues. J gave up 0 bases and V 7 bases, and 6 bases lay outside the gene matches. The CDR3 DNA follows: TGTGCCAGCACCGGGACAGCCCCCTCTGGGGCCAACGTCCTGACTTTC. The encoded protein is CASTGTAPSGANVLTF.

The chain recombines TRBV2 with TRBJ2-2; D might be TRBD2 (6 bases). V was shortened by 8 bases and J by 0 bases, with 7 bases between the two germline ends. From germline, CDR1 is SNHLY and CDR2 FYNNEI. The CDR3 runs 13 residues. The DNA of the CDR3 is TGTGCCAGCGGGACTTCGAACACCGGGGAGCTGTTTTTT. It translates to CASGTSNTGELFF.

This rearrangement joins TRBV7-9 to TRBJ2-2; 15 bases fit TRBD2. V was clipped by 5 bases and J by 4 bases; unmatched bases: 2. CDR1 is SEHNR, CDR2 FQNEAQ, per germline (reference sequence). The CDR3 contains 16 residues. The CDR3 region has the DNA TGTGCCAGCAGCGGACTAGCGGGGGGGCCCACCGGGGAGCTGTTTTTT. This codes for CASSGLAGGPTGELFF.

The CDR3 sequence: CASKDRGRSNEAFF. CDR3 DNA sequence: TGTGCCAGCAAGGACAGGGGACGTTCTAATGAAGCTTTCTTT. The chain has TRBV2 and TRBJ1-1; 9 positions match TRBD1. The CDR3 is 14 amino acids. V was clipped by 7 bases and J by 7 bases; unmatched bases: 10. Germline CDR1 SNHLY, CDR2 FYNNEI.

Only a few counts were recorded for this clone. The chain carries TRBV28 and TRBJ1-2; 8 positions match TRBD1. The germline gives CDR1 MDHEN, CDR2 SYDVKM. Germline trimming cut 10 bases from V and 4 bases from J; bases unmatched to any gene: 5. This CDR3 contains 12 residues. The CDR3 loop reads CATEQGGYGYTF. The CDR3 DNA is TGTGCCACCGAACAGGGGGGCTATGGCTACACCTTC.

The genes are TRBV4-1 and TRBJ1-1, with D perhaps matching TRBD1 (5 bases). CDR3 size: 15 residues. From germline, CDR1 is MGHRA and CDR2 YSYEKL. The V gene lost 1 base and the J gene lost 2 bases, with 11 bases spanning the gap. Here the CDR3 DNA reads TGCGCCAGCAGCCAAGTAGAACAGGCTAACACTGAAGCTTTCTTT. Protein product: CASSQVEQANTEAFF.

The V call is TRBV2, the J call TRBJ1-5; D not resolved. V was shortened by 6 bases and J by 6 bases, with 18 bases between the two germline ends. The CDR3 runs to 15 residues. The germline V gene encodes CDR1 SNHLY and CDR2 FYNNEI. The CDR3 is CASRRGFDFSQPQHF. The DNA of the CDR3 is TGTGCCAGCAGAAGAGGGTTTGATTTCAGTCAGCCCCAGCATTTT.

The CDR3 spells CASILGQGSEAFF. CDR3 bases: TGTGCCAGCATACTGGGTCAGGGGTCTGAAGCTTTCTTT. This sequence joins TRBV28 and TRBJ1-1, with D maybe TRBD1 (6 bases). Germline V gene sequence: CDR1 MDHEN, CDR2 SYDVKM. CDR3 length: 13 residues. V lost 7 bases and J 6 bases, leaving 15 bases between the germline ends.

This chain uses TRBV7-9 with TRBJ2-1; perhaps TRBD1 as D (6 bases). V lost 2 bases and J 3 bases, leaving 17 bases between the germline ends. In germline, CDR1 is SEHNR, CDR2 FQNEAQ (reference sequence). The CDR3 runs 17 residues. Written as DNA, the CDR3 is TGTGCCAGCAGCTTATTGACCAGGGGCCGGATCTACAATGAGCAGTTCTTC. Its translation: CASSLLTRGRIYNEQFF.

V gene TRBV6-1 combines with J gene TRBJ1-2; 7 nucleotides match TRBD1. V lost 3 bases, J lost 2 bases, and 6 bases stayed unmatched. The CDR3 spans 15 residues. CDR1 is MNHNS and CDR2 is SASEGT in the germline V gene. The CDR3 DNA follows: TGTGCCAGCAGTGAGGAGACAGGGTCGAACTATGGCTACACCTTC. This encodes CASSEETGSNYGYTF.

DNA for the CDR3: TGTGCCAGTAGTAAGACAAGCGGATCACCCCTCCACTTT. Amino acids: CASSKTSGSPLHF. The rearrangement links TRBV19 to TRBJ1-6, with D unclear. The V gene's germline CDR1 is LNHDA and CDR2 SQIVND (reference sequence). The length of the CDR3 is 13 residues. The V end lost 4 bases, the J end lost 10 bases, and 11 bases lay between the germline ends. The full variable domain, rest sourced from reference TRBV19 and TRBJ1-6, is DGGITQSPKYLFRKEGQNVTLSCEQNLNHDAMYWYRQDPGQGLRLIYYSQIVNDFQKGDIAEGYSVSREKKESFPLTVTSAQKNPTAFYLCASSKTSGSPLHFGNGTRLTVT.

The J gene is TRBJ2-3, the V gene TRBV4-1, with 12 bases matching TRBD2. Looked up from germline, CDR1 is MGHRA and CDR2 is YSYEKL. This CDR3 has 17 amino acids. V lost 4 bases to trimming and J lost 0 bases; unmatched junction nucleotides: 5. The CDR3, as DNA: TGCGCCAGCAGCCGTGGACTAGCGGGGAGCAGCACAGATACGCAGTATTTT. It encodes CASSRGLAGSSTDTQYF.

V usage is TRBV28 and J usage is TRBJ1-5; 8 bases fit TRBD1. V shed 5 bases, J shed 3 bases, and the junction held 3 bases outside the gene matches. The CDR3 contains 14 residues. From germline, CDR1 is MDHEN and CDR2 SYDVKM. This CDR3 is CASSRTGLNQPQHF. The DNA of the CDR3 is TGTGCCAGCAGTCGGACAGGGCTCAATCAGCCCCAGCATTTT. Combining the CDR3 with reference TRBV28 and TRBJ1-5 gives the whole variable domain DVKVTQSSRYLVKRTGEKVFLECVQDMDHENMFWYRQDPGLGLRLIYFSYDVKMKEKGDIPEGYSVSREKKERFSLILESASTNQTSMYLCASSRTGLNQPQHFGDGTRLSIL.

The rearrangement links TRBV2 to TRBJ1-3; D uncertain. The V end was cut by 7 bases, the J end by 4 bases, with 14 bases between. CDR1 is SNHLY, CDR2 FYNNEI, per germline. This CDR3 has 14 residues. CDR3 amino acids: CASTNEVSGNTIYF. CDR3 sequence (DNA): TGTGCCAGCACCAATGAGGTCTCCGGAAACACCATATATTTT.